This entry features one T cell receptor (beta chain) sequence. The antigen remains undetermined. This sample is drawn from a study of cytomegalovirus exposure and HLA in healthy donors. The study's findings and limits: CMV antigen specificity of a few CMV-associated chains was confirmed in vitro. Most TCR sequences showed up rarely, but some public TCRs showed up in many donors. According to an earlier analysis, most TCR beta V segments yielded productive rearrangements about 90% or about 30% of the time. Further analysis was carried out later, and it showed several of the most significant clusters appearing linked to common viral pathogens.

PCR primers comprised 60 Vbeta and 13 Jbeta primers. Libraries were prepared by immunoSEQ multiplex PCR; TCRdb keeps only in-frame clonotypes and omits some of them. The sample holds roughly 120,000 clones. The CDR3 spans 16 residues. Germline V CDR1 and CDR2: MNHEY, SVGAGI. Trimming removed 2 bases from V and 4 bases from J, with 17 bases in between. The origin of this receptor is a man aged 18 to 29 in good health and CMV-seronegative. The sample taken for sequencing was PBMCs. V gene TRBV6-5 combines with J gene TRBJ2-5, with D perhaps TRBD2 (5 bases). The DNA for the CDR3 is TGTGCCAGCAGTTACCCTCGGGGTACAACGAGAGAGACCCAGTACTTC. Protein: CASSYPRGTTRETQYF.